This T cell receptor beta chain was recovered during a study of T-cell memory formation after mild COVID-19. A single record per CDR3 protein comes from TCRdb applying MiXCR to the 5' RACE reads. The sample includes approximately 290,000 distinct CDR3 sequences, approximately 7.6% of them seen just once. This clonotype was detected a few times. The V gene's germline CDR1 is KGHSH and CDR2 LQKENI. The CDR3 totals 13 residues. Trimming left V 2 bases short and J 6 bases short, with 10 bases between. The sample was PBMCs or a T cell subset sorted from them (not recorded which). The chain recombines TRBV18 with TRBJ1-2; D unresolved. The receptor's source is a man aged 18 to 29 who had mild COVID-19 (a few samples of this study predate the infection). Cell type and time point are not known. The CDR3 region is CASSPDGLDGYTF. CDR3 bases: TGTGCCAGCTCACCAGACGGGCTGGATGGCTACACCTTC.